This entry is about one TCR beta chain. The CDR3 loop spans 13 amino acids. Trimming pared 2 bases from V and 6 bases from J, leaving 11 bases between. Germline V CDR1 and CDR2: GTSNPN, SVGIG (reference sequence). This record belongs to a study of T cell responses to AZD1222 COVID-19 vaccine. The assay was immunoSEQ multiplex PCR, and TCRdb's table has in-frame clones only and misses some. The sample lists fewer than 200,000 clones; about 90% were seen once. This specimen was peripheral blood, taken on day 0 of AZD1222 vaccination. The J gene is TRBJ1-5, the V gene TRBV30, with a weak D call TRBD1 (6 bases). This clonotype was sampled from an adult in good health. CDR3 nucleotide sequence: TGTGCCTGGAGTTCAGGGGTTACTCAGCCCCAGCATTTT. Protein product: CAWSSGVTQPQHF.